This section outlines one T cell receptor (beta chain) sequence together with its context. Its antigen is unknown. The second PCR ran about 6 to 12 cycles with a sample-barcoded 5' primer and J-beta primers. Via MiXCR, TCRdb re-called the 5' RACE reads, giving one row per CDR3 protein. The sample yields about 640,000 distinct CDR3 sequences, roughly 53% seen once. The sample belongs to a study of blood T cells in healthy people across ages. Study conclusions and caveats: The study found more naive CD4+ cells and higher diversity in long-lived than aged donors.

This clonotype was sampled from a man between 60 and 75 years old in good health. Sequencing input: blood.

This CDR3 reads CASSQGTSGGEEEQYF. In nucleotides, the CDR3 is TGCGCCAGCAGCCAAGGGACTAGCGGGGGGGAGGAGGAGCAGTACTTC. The genes are TRBV4-1 and TRBJ2-7; 15 bases agree with TRBD2. Germline CDR1 reads MGHRA; CDR2 reads YSYEKL. The V segment lost 1 base and the J segment 7 bases; nucleotides outside the gene matches: 5. The CDR3 is 16 residues long.